Here is one T cell receptor (beta chain) with its context. The data are from a study of shared clonotypes between healthy human individuals. Deletions cut 8 bases from V and 1 base from J, with 14 bases between. This CDR3 is built from 15 residues. Germline assignment: CDR1 SGHNT and CDR2 YENEEA. The method was immunoSEQ multiplex PCR; TCRdb's version includes in-frame clones alone and lacks a portion of them. The data contain fewer than 2.5 million clones, over 85% of them singletons. The receptor was isolated from a man between 18 and 29 years old in good health. Some clones in this sample may be carry-over from other donors' samples. This chain joins TRBV11-3 and TRBJ2-2; possibly TRBD1 or TRBD2 for D (6 bases each). Sequencing input: naive CD4+ T cells from PBMCs. Subset given: CD45RA+ positively selected. The DNA of the CDR3 is TGTGCCAGCGCAAGGGGGGACTTGAACACCGGGGAGCTGTTTTTT. Protein sequence: CASARGDLNTGELFF.